Each of the 11 T cell receptor beta chains below was sequenced from the same sample in a study of T-cell reconstitution after alpha-beta-depleted transplantation in children. Molecular barcoding with unique molecular identifiers was used for the TCRbeta library. A single record per CDR3 protein comes from TCRdb applying MiXCR to the PCR reads. The data contain some 200,000 distinct CDR3 sequences, 5.5% to 7% of them singletons. This material consisted of PBMCs, taken before TCRalphabeta/CD19-depleted stem cell transplant. The receptors originated from a boy aged 2 to 10 with acute lymphoblastic leukemia, due to receive a stem cell transplant.

This clonotype was detected ten times or more. The rearrangement links TRBV28 to TRBJ2-7, with 7 bases fitting TRBD1. With 6 bases clipped from V and 2 bases from J, the junction kept 16 bases outside the gene matches. The CDR3 sequence is 17 residues long. Germline V gene lookup returns CDR1 MDHEN and CDR2 SYDVKM. CDR3 in DNA: TGTGCCAGCAGAAGGGGGCTAGCATCCCAGGTCACCTACGAGCAGTACTTC. This encodes CASRRGLASQVTYEQYF.

The chain couples TRBV19 to TRBJ2-7; D unresolved. V lost 2 bases to trimming and J lost 4 bases, with 15 bases between them. The CDR3 is made up of 15 amino acids. Germline lookup yields CDR1 LNHDA and CDR2 SQIVND (reference sequence). As DNA, the CDR3 is TGTGCCAGTAGTATACCCGCATCGGAACGGTACGAGCAGTACTTC. Residues: CASSIPASERYEQYF.

At least ten counts were recorded for this clonotype. V and J are TRBV29-1 and TRBJ2-7, with D tentatively TRBD2 (6 bases). Trimming stripped 4 bases from V and 6 bases from J, with 10 bases between. The CDR3 sequence is 11 residues long. In germline, CDR1 is SQVTM, CDR2 ANQGSEA. Here the CDR3 reads CSVAPGGEQYF. CDR3 nucleotide sequence: TGCAGCGTTGCACCCGGGGGCGAGCAGTACTTC.

Many counts were recorded for this clonotype. V and J are TRBV13 and TRBJ2-1, with TRBD2 matching 7 bases. In germline, CDR1 is PRHDT, CDR2 FYEKMQ (reference sequence). This CDR3 region has 16 residues. V lost 5 bases to trimming and J lost 1 base; unmatched junction nucleotides: 8. The CDR3 nucleotides read TGTGCCAGCAGCCTGGCCCGAGCGGGGTCCTACAATGAGCAGTTCTTC. It is translated as CASSLARAGSYNEQFF. The whole variable domain, filled in from reference TRBV13 and TRBJ2-1, reads AAGVIQSPRHLIKEKRETATLKCYPIPRHDTVYWYQQGPGQDPQFLISFYEKMQSDKGSIPDRFSAQQFSDYHSELNMSSLELGDSALYFCASSLARAGSYNEQFFGPGTRLTVL.

Many counts were recorded for this clonotype. CDR3 in DNA: TGTGCCAGCAGCTTAGTACTGACAGACACCGGGGAGCTGTTTTTT. Protein: CASSLVLTDTGELFF. V gene TRBV7-2 combines with J gene TRBJ2-2; D is perhaps TRBD1 (5 bases). This CDR3 region has 15 residues. Germline CDR1 is SGHTA and CDR2 is FQGNSA. The V gene lost 1 base and the J gene lost 3 bases, with 9 bases spanning the gap.

This clonotype was counted many times. The rearrangement uses TRBV7-2 and TRBJ2-5, with 12 bases fitting TRBD2. The CDR3 spans 16 residues. The germline V gene encodes CDR1 SGHTA and CDR2 FQGNSA. The ends lost 5 bases at V and 2 bases at J; junction bases unmatched: 6. The CDR3 region is CASSLRTSGEQETQYF. The CDR3 DNA follows: TGTGCCAGCAGCCTAAGGACTAGCGGGGAGCAAGAGACCCAGTACTTC.

This clonotype was recorded at least ten times. This chain connects TRBV7-8 to TRBJ2-1, with 7 bases identical to TRBD2. The germline CDR1 and CDR2 sequences are SGHVS and FQNEAQ. Germline trimming cut 0 bases from V and 5 bases from J; bases unmatched to any gene: 7. The CDR3 covers 16 residues. The CDR3 protein is CASSLAGLGNNNEQFF. In DNA, the CDR3 is TGTGCCAGCAGCTTAGCTGGACTAGGAAATAACAATGAGCAGTTCTTC.

This clonotype showed up many times. The V and J genes are TRBV3-1 and TRBJ2-1; no reliable D call. Trimming took 3 bases from V and 9 from J, leaving 12 bases between them. Germline V gives CDR1 LGHDT, CDR2 YNNKEL (reference sequence). The CDR3 has 13 amino acids. The CDR3 reads CASSHNPGPEQFF. CDR3 coding DNA: TGTGCCAGCAGCCATAACCCGGGCCCTGAGCAGTTCTTC.

This clonotype was detected a few times. The chain uses TRBV10-2 and TRBJ2-1; TRBD2 might be the D (6 bases). Germline CDR1 and CDR2: WSHSY and SAAADI. CDR3 length: 15 amino acids. V lost 6 bases to trimming and J lost 0 bases, with 12 bases between them. This chain's CDR3 is CASSSRGSSYNEQFF. CDR3 DNA sequence: TGCGCCAGCAGCTCCCGGGGGAGCTCCTACAATGAGCAGTTCTTC.

This clonotype was found a few times. The V gene is TRBV5-1, the J gene TRBJ2-1; 7 bases fit TRBD2. This CDR3 spans 14 amino acids. With V trimmed by 6 bases and J by 5 bases, 8 bases remained unmatched. The germline CDR1 and CDR2 sequences are SGHRS and YFSETQ. This CDR3 reads CASNARGNNNEQFF. Here the CDR3 DNA reads TGCGCCAGCAACGCGCGGGGGAATAACAATGAGCAGTTCTTC.

J is TRBJ2-7 and V is TRBV30; the D call may be TRBD1 or TRBD2 (5 bases each). The CDR3 has 14 residues. Germline lookup yields CDR1 GTSNPN and CDR2 SVGIG (reference sequence). V gave up 2 bases and J gave up 1 base, with 12 bases separating them. The CDR3 DNA reads TGTGCCTGGAGTCGGGGCAGAGGGTCCTACGAGCAGTACTTC. This sequence encodes CAWSRGRGSYEQYF.